This TCR beta chain stems from a study of identical twins. J lost 8 bases, V lost 4 bases, and 6 bases had no gene match. Germline V CDR1 and CDR2: SNHLY, FYNNEI. The CDR3 runs 13 residues. Each CDR3 protein gets one entry after TCRdb re-called the 5' RACE reads with MiXCR. Among 400,000 to 650,000 distinct CDR3 sequences listed, around 20% were seen once. The sample also formed part of further work on T cells expressing NK-cell markers.

This chain links TRBV2 with TRBJ2-7, with 9 bases that match TRBD1. The receptor was derived from a woman younger than 30 in good health. Sequenced sample: CD4+ T cells sorted from blood. CDR3 protein: CASSVEDRGQQYF. CDR3 DNA sequence: TGTGCCAGCAGTGTAGAGGACAGGGGACAGCAGTACTTC. The full variable domain, in which reference TRBV2 and TRBJ2-7 provide the parts outside the CDR3, is EPEVTQTPSHQVTQMGQEVILRCVPISNHLYFYWYRQILGQKVEFLVSFYNNEISEKSEIFDDQFSVERPDGSNFTLKIRSTKLEDSAMYFCASSVEDRGQQYFGPGTRLTVT.